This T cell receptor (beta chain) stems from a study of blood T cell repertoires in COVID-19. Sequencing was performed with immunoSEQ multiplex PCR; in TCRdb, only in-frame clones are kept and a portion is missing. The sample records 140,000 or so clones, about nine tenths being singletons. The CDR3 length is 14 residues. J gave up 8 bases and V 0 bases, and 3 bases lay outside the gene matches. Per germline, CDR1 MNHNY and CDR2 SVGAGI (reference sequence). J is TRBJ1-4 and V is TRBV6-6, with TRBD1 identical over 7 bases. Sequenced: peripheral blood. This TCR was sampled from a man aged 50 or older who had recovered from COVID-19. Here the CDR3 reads CASSYSLTGEKLFF. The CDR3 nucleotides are TGTGCCAGCAGTTACTCCCTGACAGGGGAAAAACTGTTTTTT.